This T cell receptor (beta chain) derives from a study of PD-L1 blockade in urothelial cancer (dated by TCRdb to about 2017). Notes on the research overall: All patients started therapy around 2014 and received atezolizumab 1,200 mg intravenously every 3 weeks. About 85% of the roughly 30 patients were males with bladder-origin urothelial cancer, and 18 of 29 reported a prior smoking history. An ECOG performance status of 0 or 1 was recorded for the patients, and 0 to 3 prior chemotherapy regimens had been received by the patients. Tumor samples gave a median of about 1,400 T cells and 1,000 to 1,200 unique TCRs, with a median clonality of approximately 0.09 and T cell proportion of about 0.1. Somatic, immune and clinical correlates of response to PD-L1 blockade with atezolizumab in urothelial cancer were the focus of an exploratory multi-omic analysis. TCR sequencing covered pretreatment tumor samples and matched, serially collected peripheral blood taken before and after atezolizumab treatment. Durable clinical benefit meant progression-free survival longer than 6 months, and TCR features were also tested against progression-free and overall survival. In the same patients who had TCR sequencing, pretreatment tumors also underwent whole exome sequencing and RNA sequencing. About 10 patients achieved durable clinical benefit and around 19 did not. Over 28 patients had pretreatment blood TCR-seq, about 24 had at least one posttreatment blood collection, and about 24 had tumor TCR-seq. Five patients were left out of tumor TCR analyses because tumors from two patients failed quality control and three patients had no tumor available.

Summary of the overall study and its limitations: Because the sample size was small (n ≈ 30) and many exploratory analyses were performed, the results are intended to be hypothesis-generating. Among patients with durable benefit, tumor-associated TCR clones showed greater expansion in peripheral blood 3 weeks after treatment started (n ≈ 20, p = 0.022). FFPE tumor samples that were not collected immediately before treatment were used, and only one sample per patient was analyzed, so heterogeneity was possibly missed. A higher proportion of tumor-infiltrating T lymphocytes was found in patients with durable benefit (n of about 24, Mann-Whitney p = 0.047).

The time point label here, explained by the study, means: pretreatment tumor sample. A total of 25 to 35 patients with locally advanced or metastatic urothelial carcinoma, treated at Memorial Sloan Kettering on a trial protocol, made up the cohort. Every piece of tumor tissue used for sequencing was obtained prior to atezolizumab dosing. The Qiagen DNeasy Blood extraction kit was used to purify genomic DNA from total PBMCs and tumor samples. The sample holds a few counts of this clone. Its antigen has not been determined. Base qualities are not provided; no much larger clone lies one nucleotide away. Synthetic TCR analog templates were spiked into each PCR to estimate absolute template abundance from read counts. In FFPE tumors, housekeeping genes were amplified and quantified as a way to estimate usable DNA and compute T cell fraction. The immunoSEQ assay used bias-controlled V and J gene primers to amplify TCRbeta CDR3 regions from genomic DNA. Sequencing of rearranged TCRbeta segments was done at approximately 20X coverage. In the paper's pipeline: Clustering was used to correct sequencing errors, and CDR3s were annotated against IMGT to assign V, D and J genes. Downstream analyses used only productive TCRbeta rearrangements, leaving out any out-of-frame or stop-codon sequences. Clonality was computed as one minus Shannon entropy normalized by the log of the number of unique productive sequences. Clones differing between time points or between blood and tumor were identified using Fisher's exact test with Benjamini-Hochberg correction, with an adjusted p below 0.01 applied as the threshold. TCRdb re-hosts the immuneACCESS table, in-frame sequences only. Its copies lack some clones; in the studies checked, an unresolved V gene accounts for under half of them, and the cause for the rest is not known. V and J calls and clone size are those listed in that table; D and trimming were worked out from the DNA. Across this sample there are 2,500 or so clones, with roughly a third seen only once. The ten largest clones take up under 20% of the sample.

Trimming takes 5 bases off V and 4 bases off J; junction bases not matched to a gene: 3. Taken from cysteine to phenylalanine, the CDR3 has 13 residues. The only DNA kept is the CDR3, 39 bases in frame from the first base. This chain joins TRBV6-7 to TRBJ2-7; the central 9 bases match TRBD1. TRBV6-7 qualifies as an ORF whose function is uncertain. The material sequenced was tumor tissue, taken before atezolizumab (anti-PD-L1) treatment. The source of this sequence is a man in his fifties or sixties with urothelial cancer. The DNA sequence is TGTGCCAGCAGTAGGGACAGGGATTACGAGCAGTACTTC. Its translation reads: CASSRDRDYEQYF.